The rows below give T cell receptor beta chains drawn from one sample of a study of T-cell memory formation after mild COVID-19. In TCRdb, the 5' RACE reads were re-called with MiXCR into one record per CDR3 protein. The table includes some 490,000 distinct CDR3 sequences, about 18% detected once. Sequences were obtained from PBMCs or a T cell subset sorted from them (not recorded which). Source of these receptors: an adult woman who had mild COVID-19 (a few samples of this study predate the infection). Cell type and time point are not known. CDR3s include the opening cysteine and the closing phenylalanine or tryptophan. A D gene is named only where the DNA matches it firmly. Rows may omit the clone size; those that give it use once, few, many or a size class.

clone_size j_call d_call v_call cdr3_aa cdr3_nt
few TRBJ1-3 - TRBV9 CASSAGSSGNTIYF TGTGCCAGCAGCGCCGGGTCCTCCGGAAACACCATATATTTT
few TRBJ2-5 - TRBV29-1 CSVGQRLQETQYF TGCAGCGTCGGACAGAGACTTCAAGAGACCCAGTACTTC
few TRBJ2-3 TRBD2 TRBV7-3 CASSALPFSGGTDTQYF TGTGCCAGCAGCGCACTCCCGTTTAGCGGGGGCACAGATACGCAGTATTTT
- TRBJ2-1 - TRBV20-1 CSARANSLGSYNEQFF TGCAGTGCTAGAGCTAATAGCCTAGGCTCCTACAATGAGCAGTTCTTC
- TRBJ1-2 - TRBV12-3/TRBV12-4 CASRRQVVGIYGYTF TGTGCCAGCAGACGACAGGTTGTAGGTATCTATGGCTACACCTTC
many TRBJ2-1 - TRBV18 CASSDSSYNEQFF TGCGCCAGCAGCGACAGCTCCTACAATGAGCAGTTCTTC
few TRBJ2-1 TRBD2 TRBV6-2/TRBV6-3 CASSYGLAGAWYNEQFF TGTGCCAGCAGTTATGGTCTAGCGGGAGCGTGGTACAATGAGCAGTTCTTC
few TRBJ2-5 - TRBV20-1 CSAPKSGETQYF TGCAGTGCTCCCAAGTCCGGGGAGACCCAGTACTTC
- TRBJ1-2 - TRBV19 CASSAERDGNYGYTF TGTGCCAGTAGTGCCGAGCGGGACGGCAACTATGGCTACACCTTC
many TRBJ2-7 TRBD2 TRBV3-1 CASSQETSGYEQYF TGTGCCAGCAGCCAAGAGACTAGCGGGTACGAGCAGTACTTC
many TRBJ2-1 - TRBV29-1 CSVSLYFGSYNEQFF TGCAGCGTCAGCTTATATTTTGGGTCCTACAATGAGCAGTTCTTC
- TRBJ1-1 - TRBV9 CASSVPPYLGTPDMNTEAFF TGTGCCAGCAGCGTACCCCCTTACCTAGGGACGCCGGATATGAACACTGAAGCTTTCTTT
- TRBJ2-5 TRBD2 TRBV20-1 CSATSGDAWETQYF TGCAGTGCTACCAGCGGGGATGCATGGGAGACCCAGTACTTC
- TRBJ2-1 - TRBV19 CASSRLDRGRYNEQFF TGTGCCAGTAGTAGACTCGACAGAGGGCGATACAATGAGCAGTTCTTC
- TRBJ2-3 - TRBV6-1 CASSEGWAGTDTQYF TGTGCCAGCAGTGAAGGCTGGGCAGGCACAGATACGCAGTATTTT
- TRBJ1-1 - TRBV7-9 CASSLAGHSNTEAFF TGTGCCAGCAGCTTAGCAGGGCACAGTAACACTGAAGCTTTCTTT
- TRBJ2-1 TRBD2 TRBV12-3/TRBV12-4 CASSLDGLAGGFF TGTGCCAGCAGTCTTGACGGACTAGCGGGAGGGTTCTTC
- TRBJ2-1 - TRBV7-9 CASSPSGAVHNEQFF TGTGCCAGCAGTCCCTCGGGGGCTGTCCACAATGAGCAGTTCTTC
- TRBJ1-5 TRBD1 TRBV20-1 CSARGLTRTGPNQPQHF TGCAGTGCTAGAGGCCTAACTAGGACAGGACCTAATCAGCCCCAGCATTTT
- TRBJ2-7 - TRBV7-2 CASSPGAARVPFITSYEQYF TGTGCCAGCAGCCCAGGGGCGGCGAGGGTCCCGTTCATAACATCCTACGAGCAGTACTTC
many TRBJ2-1 - TRBV5-1 CASRKRESSYNEQFF TGCGCCAGCAGGAAACGGGAGAGCTCCTACAATGAGCAGTTCTTC
few TRBJ2-1 TRBD2 TRBV4-3 CASSQDLLAGVGNEQFF TGCGCCAGCAGCCAGGACCTTCTAGCGGGAGTAGGGAATGAGCAGTTCTTC
- TRBJ1-6 TRBD1 TRBV20-1 CSARGWGDRGRDNSPLHF TGCAGTGCTAGAGGCTGGGGGGACAGGGGGCGTGATAATTCACCCCTCCACTTT
- TRBJ2-2 TRBD2 TRBV6-5 CASTRLAGGYTGELFF TGTGCCAGCACTAGACTAGCGGGAGGGTACACCGGGGAGCTGTTTTTT
- TRBJ2-1 - TRBV21-1 CASSKVHSPLDRVNEQFF TGTGCCAGCAGCAAAGTCCATTCTCCTTTAGACAGGGTCAATGAGCAGTTCTTC
few TRBJ2-3 - TRBV5-5 CASSLRGSSTDTQYF TGTGCCAGCAGCTTGCGGGGGTCTAGCACAGATACGCAGTATTTT
- TRBJ2-5 TRBD1 TRBV12-3/TRBV12-4 CASSWTGRETQYF TGTGCCAGCAGTTGGACAGGGAGGGAGACCCAGTACTTC
many TRBJ1-1 - TRBV7-9 CASSLDNSNTEAFF TGTGCCAGCAGCTTAGATAACAGTAACACTGAAGCTTTCTTT
few TRBJ1-2 - TRBV20-1 CSANPPGYYGYTF TGCAGTGCTAATCCGCCCGGGTACTATGGCTACACCTTC
few TRBJ1-1 - TRBV27 CASSLRRGREAFF TGTGCCAGCAGTTTACGGCGGGGCCGCGAAGCTTTCTTT
few TRBJ2-7 TRBD2 TRBV18 CASSPPGLAGALSYEQYF TGTGCCAGCTCACCCCCGGGACTAGCGGGAGCCCTCTCCTACGAGCAGTACTTC
- TRBJ1-1 TRBD1 TRBV12-3/TRBV12-4 CASSMTGRLAEAFF TGTGCCAGCAGTATGACAGGGCGCCTCGCTGAAGCTTTCTTT
- TRBJ2-1 - TRBV11-3 CASSLEGRGGNEQFF TGTGCCAGCAGCCTCGAAGGGCGGGGAGGCAATGAGCAGTTCTTC
few TRBJ2-1 - TRBV2 CASSESGGSNEQFF TGTGCCAGCAGTGAATCGGGGGGCAGCAATGAGCAGTTCTTC
- TRBJ2-2 TRBD2 TRBV4-2 CASSRVAGLNTGELFF TGTGCCAGCAGCCGAGTAGCGGGGCTGAACACCGGGGAGCTGTTTTTT
few TRBJ2-5 - TRBV15 CATSSDRWMETQYF TGTGCCACCAGCTCCGACAGGTGGATGGAGACCCAGTACTTC
many TRBJ2-7 TRBD1 TRBV4-1 CASSQDHRGEQYF TGCGCCAGCAGCCAAGATCACAGGGGCGAGCAGTACTTC
- TRBJ2-5 - TRBV25-1 CASSTSPEPQETQYF TGTGCCAGCTCAACTTCCCCAGAACCCCAAGAGACCCAGTACTTC
- TRBJ1-1 - TRBV7-2 CASSLEPRRETEAFF TGTGCCAGCAGCTTAGAGCCTCGCCGGGAGACTGAAGCTTTCTTT
- TRBJ2-3 - TRBV7-9 CASSPTGRLSTDTQYF TGTGCCAGCAGCCCCACCGGGCGCCTGAGCACAGATACGCAGTATTTT
- TRBJ2-7 TRBD1 TRBV11-2 CASSLLTGTGGSRGYEQYF TGTGCCAGCAGCTTATTAACCGGGACAGGGGGATCAAGGGGTTACGAGCAGTACTTC
- TRBJ2-7 TRBD2 TRBV12-3/TRBV12-4 CASKRAGSGGGYEQYF TGTGCCAGCAAGCGGGCCGGGTCGGGGGGAGGCTACGAGCAGTACTTC
- TRBJ2-3 - TRBV4-3 CASSYRLVTDTQYF TGCGCCAGCAGCTACAGACTAGTCACAGATACGCAGTATTTT
- TRBJ1-6 TRBD1 TRBV5-1 CASSFSGGYGSPLHF TGCGCCAGCAGCTTCTCAGGGGGGTATGGATCACCCCTCCACTTT
- TRBJ2-5 - TRBV7-2 CASSPWGSHQETQYF TGTGCCAGCAGCCCCTGGGGGTCACACCAAGAGACCCAGTACTTC
few TRBJ2-4 - TRBV24-1 CATSDFRRDGGAKNIQYF TGTGCCACCAGTGATTTTCGCAGGGATGGGGGAGCCAAAAACATTCAGTACTTC
few TRBJ2-7 TRBD1 TRBV6-1 CASRMWHRGLDEQYF TGTGCCAGCAGGATGTGGCACAGGGGGCTCGACGAGCAGTACTTC
- TRBJ2-1 TRBD2 TRBV24-1 CATSDSKLAGGPNEQFF TGTGCCACCAGTGATTCTAAACTAGCGGGAGGGCCCAATGAGCAGTTCTTC
- TRBJ2-7 - TRBV24-1 CATSDPGQQPYEQYF TGTGCCACCAGTGACCCGGGACAACAGCCCTACGAGCAGTACTTC
- TRBJ1-1 - TRBV18 CASSRGIRQGTVTEAFF TGTGCCAGCTCCCGGGGCATTCGTCAGGGAACGGTCACTGAAGCTTTCTTT